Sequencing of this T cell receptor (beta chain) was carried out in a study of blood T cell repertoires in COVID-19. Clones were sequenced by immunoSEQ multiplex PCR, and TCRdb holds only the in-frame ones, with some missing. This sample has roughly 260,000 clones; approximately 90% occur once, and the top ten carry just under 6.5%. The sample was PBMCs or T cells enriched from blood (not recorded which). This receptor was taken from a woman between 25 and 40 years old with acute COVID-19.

CDR3 sequence: CASSLYSQETQYF. The CDR3 DNA is TGTGCCAGCAGTTTATACTCACAAGAGACCCAGTACTTC. The J gene is TRBJ2-5, the V gene TRBV28, with D hard to call. The CDR3 covers 13 residues. Trimming left V 1 base short and J 2 bases short, with 5 bases between. The germline V gene encodes CDR1 MDHEN and CDR2 SYDVKM.